The 4 T cell receptor beta chains reported below all come from one sample, sequenced in a study of blood T cell repertoires in COVID-19. Libraries were prepared by immunoSEQ multiplex PCR; TCRdb keeps only in-frame clonotypes and omits some of them. The repertoire holds approximately 180,000 clones, with over 80% as singletons. Sample: peripheral blood. The origin of the receptors is a woman between 65 and 79 years old with acute or convalescent COVID-19.

There are a few counts of this clone. This sequence joins TRBV5-4 and TRBJ2-7; 8 bases align to TRBD1. This CDR3 has 15 amino acids. The ends lost 4 bases at V and 0 bases at J; junction bases unmatched: 6. Germline V CDR1 and CDR2: SGHNT, YYREEE (reference sequence). The CDR3 here is CASSLRQGLSYEQYF. As DNA, the CDR3 is TGTGCCAGCAGCCTGAGACAGGGGCTCTCCTACGAGCAGTACTTC.

This chain uses TRBV7-2 with TRBJ1-2, with 11 bases fitting TRBD1. The CDR3 covers 16 residues. Trimming cost V 5 bases and J 3 bases; bases outside gene matches: 8. The germline CDR1 and CDR2 sequences are SGHTA and FQGNSA. CDR3 sequence reads: CASSTPGTGGDYGYTF. CDR3 in DNA: TGTGCCAGCAGCACCCCCGGGACAGGGGGAGACTATGGCTACACCTTC.

The V and J genes are TRBV5-1 and TRBJ2-1; 10 positions agree with TRBD2. J was trimmed by 6 bases and V by 3 bases; bases with no gene match: 12. The CDR3 has 17 amino acids. CDR1 and CDR2 from the germline V gene are SGHRS and YFSETQ. DNA for the CDR3: TGCGCCAGCAGCTCCTTAGTAGCGGGGGGATTCTCCAATGAGCAGTTCTTC. The encoded protein is CASSSLVAGGFSNEQFF. Looking up the rest from reference TRBV5-1 and TRBJ2-1 gives the full variable domain: KAGVTQTPRYLIKTRGQQVTLSCSPISGHRSVSWYQQTPGQGLQFLFEYFSETQRNKGNFPGRFSGRQFSNSRSEMNVSTLELGDSALYLCASSSLVAGGFSNEQFFGPGTRLTVL.

This clone was detected only once. This chain connects TRBV7-8 to TRBJ1-3; D is unresolved. Trimming stripped 5 bases from V and 0 bases from J, with 20 bases between. Germline V lookup: CDR1 SGHVS, CDR2 FQNEAQ. CDR3 length equals 18 residues. Written as DNA, the CDR3 is TGTGCCAGCAGCCGGTTACACGGAGCCCTCAACTCTGGAAACACCATATATTTT. It specifies CASSRLHGALNSGNTIYF.